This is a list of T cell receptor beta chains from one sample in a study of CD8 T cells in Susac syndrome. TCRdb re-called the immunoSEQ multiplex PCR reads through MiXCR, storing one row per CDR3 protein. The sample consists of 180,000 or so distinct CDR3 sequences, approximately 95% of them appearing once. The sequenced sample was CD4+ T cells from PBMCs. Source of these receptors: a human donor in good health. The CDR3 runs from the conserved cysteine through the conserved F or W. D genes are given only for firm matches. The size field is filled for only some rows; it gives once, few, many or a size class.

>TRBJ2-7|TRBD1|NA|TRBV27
CASYRDRGEQYF
TGTGCCAGCTACCGGGACAGGGGCGAGCAGTACTTC
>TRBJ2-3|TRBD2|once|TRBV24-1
CATSASGGGKADTQYF
TGTGCCACCAGTGCCTCCGGCGGGGGAAAGGCGGATACGCAGTATTTT
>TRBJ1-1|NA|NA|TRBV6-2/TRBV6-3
CASRLADNQNTEAFF
TGTGCCAGCAGACTTGCGGACAATCAGAACACTGAAGCTTTCTTT
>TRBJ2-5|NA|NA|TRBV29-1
CSVRRFGLETQYF
TGCAGCGTCCGAAGATTTGGTCTGGAGACCCAGTACTTC
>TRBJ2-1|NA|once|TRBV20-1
CSARGWDFRNNEQFF
TGCAGTGCCAGGGGGTGGGACTTCAGGAACAATGAGCAGTTCTTC
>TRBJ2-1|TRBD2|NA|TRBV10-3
CAILNPTSGSNEQFF
TGTGCCATCCTCAACCCGACTAGCGGGAGTAATGAGCAGTTCTTC
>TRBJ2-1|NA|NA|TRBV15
CATSRGGSGEQFF
TGTGCCACCAGCCGGGGCGGATCTGGTGAGCAGTTCTTC
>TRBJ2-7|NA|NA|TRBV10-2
CASIGTPAGEQYF
TGCGCCAGCATCGGGACACCCGCAGGGGAGCAGTACTTC
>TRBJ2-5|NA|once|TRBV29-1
CSASLGGETQYF
TGCAGCGCTAGTCTTGGTGGGGAGACCCAGTACTTC
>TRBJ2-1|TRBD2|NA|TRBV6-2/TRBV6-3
CASSYFRTRDEQFF
TGTGCCAGCAGTTACTTCCGGACTAGAGATGAGCAGTTCTTC
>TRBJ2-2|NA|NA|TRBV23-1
CAKRGGPNTGELFF
TGCGCCAAAAGAGGGGGACCGAACACCGGGGAGCTGTTTTTT
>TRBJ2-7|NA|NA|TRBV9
CASSVAGHQSYEQYF
TGTGCCAGCAGCGTAGCGGGACACCAGTCCTACGAGCAGTACTTC
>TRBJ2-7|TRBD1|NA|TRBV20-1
CSALGQGHEQYF
TGCAGTGCCCTTGGACAGGGCCACGAGCAGTACTTC
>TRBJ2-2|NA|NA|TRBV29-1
CSGRDPRGELFF
TGCAGCGGCCGGGACCCCCGGGGGGAGCTGTTTTTT
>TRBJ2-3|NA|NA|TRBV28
CASSLFRGGSTDTQYF
TGTGCCAGCAGTTTATTTAGGGGCGGGAGCACAGATACGCAGTATTTT
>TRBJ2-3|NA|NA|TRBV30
CAWSQGLPSTDTQYF
TGTGCCTGGAGTCAAGGCTTACCTAGCACAGATACGCAGTATTTT
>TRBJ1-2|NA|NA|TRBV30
CAWSGDYGYTF
TGTGCCTGGAGCGGGGACTATGGCTACACCTTC
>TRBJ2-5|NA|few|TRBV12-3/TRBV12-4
CASSLGLETQYF
TGTGCCAGCAGTTTAGGCCTAGAGACCCAGTACTTC
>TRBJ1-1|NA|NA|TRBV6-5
CASTPRGGGDTEAFF
TGTGCCAGCACTCCTAGGGGCGGCGGGGACACTGAAGCTTTCTTT
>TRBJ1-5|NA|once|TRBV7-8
CASSLDGGLSSQPQHF
TGTGCCAGCAGCTTAGATGGGGGCCTCTCTTCGCAGCCCCAGCATTTT
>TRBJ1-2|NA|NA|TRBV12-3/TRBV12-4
CAAGSAYGYTF
TGTGCCGCAGGGTCCGCCTATGGCTACACCTTC
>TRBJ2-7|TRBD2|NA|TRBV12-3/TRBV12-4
CASKPASGRTYEQYF
TGTGCCAGCAAACCCGCTAGCGGGCGAACCTACGAGCAGTACTTC
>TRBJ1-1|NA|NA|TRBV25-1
CASSEAGQRVEAFF
TGTGCCAGCAGTGAAGCGGGCCAGCGCGTAGAAGCTTTCTTT
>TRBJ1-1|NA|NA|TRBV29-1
CSVETGGRGAFF
TGCAGCGTTGAGACCGGGGGCAGAGGGGCTTTCTTT
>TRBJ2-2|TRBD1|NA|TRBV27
CASQPRDRGRSGELFF
TGTGCCAGCCAACCCCGGGACAGGGGCCGCTCCGGGGAGCTGTTTTTT
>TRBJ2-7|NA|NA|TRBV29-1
CSVGRRAAYEQYF
TGCAGCGTTGGTCGGCGGGCCGCCTACGAGCAGTACTTC
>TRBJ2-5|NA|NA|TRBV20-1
CSALSRNQETQYF
TGCAGTGCCCTAAGCCGGAACCAAGAGACCCAGTACTTC
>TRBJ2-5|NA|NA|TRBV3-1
CASSLQGNQETQYF
TGTGCCAGCAGCCTTCAGGGCAACCAAGAGACCCAGTACTTC
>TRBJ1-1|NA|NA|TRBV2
CASSDSWVIEAFF
TGTGCCAGCAGTGACTCTTGGGTGATTGAAGCTTTCTTT
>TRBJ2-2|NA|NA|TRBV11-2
CASSLVLSSWVTGELFF
TGTGCCAGCAGCTTAGTTCTGTCTAGCTGGGTAACCGGGGAGCTGTTTTTT
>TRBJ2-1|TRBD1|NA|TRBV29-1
CSSATGTYNEQFF
TGCAGCTCGGCGACAGGGACCTACAATGAGCAGTTCTTC
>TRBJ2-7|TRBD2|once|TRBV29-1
CSVVSGNVYEQYF
TGCAGCGTTGTTAGCGGGAACGTGTACGAGCAGTACTTC
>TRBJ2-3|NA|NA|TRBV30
CAWRREGDTQYF
TGTGCCTGGAGACGGGAAGGAGATACGCAGTATTTT
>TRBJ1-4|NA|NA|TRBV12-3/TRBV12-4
CASSSAGEGEKLFF
TGTGCCAGCAGTTCGGCTGGGGAAGGTGAAAAACTGTTTTTT
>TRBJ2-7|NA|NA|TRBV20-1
CSAQRTGFSYEQYF
TGCAGTGCTCAACGGACCGGATTCTCCTACGAGCAGTACTTC
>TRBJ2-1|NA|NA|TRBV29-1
CSVEGWSYNEQFF
TGCAGCGTTGAAGGGTGGTCCTACAATGAGCAGTTCTTC
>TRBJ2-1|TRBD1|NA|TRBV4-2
CASSQVPGGYNEQFF
TGTGCCAGCAGCCAAGTCCCAGGGGGATACAATGAGCAGTTCTTC
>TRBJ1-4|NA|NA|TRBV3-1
CASSHRAEKLFF
TGTGCCAGCAGCCACAGGGCCGAAAAACTGTTTTTT
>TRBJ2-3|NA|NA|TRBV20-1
CRLSRDGTDTQYF
TGCAGGCTTTCGCGGGACGGCACAGATACGCAGTATTTT
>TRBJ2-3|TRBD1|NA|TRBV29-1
CSVGGRTGPTGEADTRYF
TGCAGCGTTGGGGGACGGACAGGGCCGACGGGAGAGGCAGATACGCGGTATTTT
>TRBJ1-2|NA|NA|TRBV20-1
CSAGAGPVGGYTF
TGCAGTGCCGGCGCAGGGCCGGTGGGTGGCTACACCTTC
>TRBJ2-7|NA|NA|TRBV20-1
CSARDEAPHSYEQYF
TGCAGTGCTAGAGATGAGGCCCCTCACAGCTACGAGCAGTACTTC
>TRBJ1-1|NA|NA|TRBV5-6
CASSVGITLTMNTEAFF
TGTGCCAGCAGCGTGGGGATTACACTCACCATGAACACTGAAGCTTTCTTT
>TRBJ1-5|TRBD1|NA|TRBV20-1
CSARDQGQGDWSNQPQHF
TGCAGTGCTAGAGATCAGGGACAGGGGGATTGGAGCAATCAGCCCCAGCATTTT
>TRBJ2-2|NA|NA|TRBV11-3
CASSPRRGNTGELFF
TGTGCCAGCAGCCCTCGTCGGGGGAACACCGGGGAGCTGTTTTTT
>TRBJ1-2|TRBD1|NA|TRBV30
CAWETGGYGYTF
TGTGCCTGGGAGACAGGGGGCTATGGCTACACCTTC
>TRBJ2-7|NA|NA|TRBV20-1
CSARDWQGGPYEQYF
TGCAGTGCTAGAGATTGGCAGGGGGGACCCTACGAGCAGTACTTC
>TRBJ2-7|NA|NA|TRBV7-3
CASSFGWASLREQYF
TGTGCCAGCAGCTTCGGCTGGGCCTCGTTACGGGAGCAGTACTTC
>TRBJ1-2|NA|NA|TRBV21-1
CASLPDGGYYGYTF
TGTGCCAGCCTCCCGGACGGGGGGTACTATGGCTACACCTTC
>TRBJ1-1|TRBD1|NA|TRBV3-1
CASSLSTGITEAFF
TGTGCCAGCAGCCTTTCGACAGGGATCACTGAAGCTTTCTTT
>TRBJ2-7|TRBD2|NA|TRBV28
CASSPAGLASYEQYF
TGTGCCAGCAGTCCCGCCGGACTAGCCTCCTACGAGCAGTACTTC
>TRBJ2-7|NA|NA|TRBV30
CAWDQGRSYEQYF
TGTGCCTGGGACCAGGGGCGCTCCTACGAGCAGTACTTC
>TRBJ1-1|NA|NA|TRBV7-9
CASSSIGSNTEAFF
TGTGCCAGCAGCTCCATTGGATCGAACACTGAAGCTTTCTTT
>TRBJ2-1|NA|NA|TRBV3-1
CASSPERGVGEQFF
TGTGCCAGCAGCCCCGAGAGGGGAGTCGGGGAGCAGTTCTTC